Below, one T cell receptor beta chain is given with its context. Its target is not known. CDR1 and CDR2 (germline): SGHNT, YYREEE (reference sequence). The V segment lost 0 bases and the J segment 0 bases; nucleotides outside the gene matches: 2. This CDR3 contains 15 residues. This sample was included in a study of cytomegalovirus exposure and HLA in healthy donors. Across the study: Across around 400 genotyped donors, roughly 85% landed in the Caucasian-associated ancestry cluster.

Points from the study as a whole: The authors later linked a missense DCLRE1C variant to TCR beta V- and J-gene trimming. Some public TCRs appeared in many individuals, while most sequences were rare. TRBV6-2, TRBV6-3 and some other V segments were unresolvable in 87-base-pair reads.

In the PCR, 60 Vbeta and 13 Jbeta primers were used. The data were produced by immunoSEQ multiplex PCR, yet TCRdb's version contains in-frame clones alone and is incomplete. The sample has around 140,000 clones, 77% seen once. The specimen sequenced was PBMCs. The receptor was isolated from a woman between 40 and 50 years old in good health and CMV-seronegative. This chain links TRBV5-4 with TRBJ1-2, with 7 bases lining up with TRBD1. CDR3 residues: CASSLDRGANYGYTF. In DNA, the CDR3 is TGTGCCAGCAGCTTGGACAGGGGAGCTAACTATGGCTACACCTTC. The full variable domain, rest sourced from reference TRBV5-4 and TRBJ1-2, is ETGVTQSPTHLIKTRGQQVTLRCSSQSGHNTVSWYQQALGQGPQFIFQYYREEENGRGNFPPRFSGLQFPNYSSELNVNALELDDSALYLCASSLDRGANYGYTFGSGTRLTVV.